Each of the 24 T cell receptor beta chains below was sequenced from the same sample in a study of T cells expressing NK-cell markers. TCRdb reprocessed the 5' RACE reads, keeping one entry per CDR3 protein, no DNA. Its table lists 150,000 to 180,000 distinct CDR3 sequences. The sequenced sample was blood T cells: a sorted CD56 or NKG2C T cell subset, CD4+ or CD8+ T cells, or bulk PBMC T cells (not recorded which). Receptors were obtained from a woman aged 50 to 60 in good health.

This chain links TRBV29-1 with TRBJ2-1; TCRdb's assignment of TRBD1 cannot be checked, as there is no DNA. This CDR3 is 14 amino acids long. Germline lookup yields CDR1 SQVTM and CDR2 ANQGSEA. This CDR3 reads CSVDRGGTSNEQFF.

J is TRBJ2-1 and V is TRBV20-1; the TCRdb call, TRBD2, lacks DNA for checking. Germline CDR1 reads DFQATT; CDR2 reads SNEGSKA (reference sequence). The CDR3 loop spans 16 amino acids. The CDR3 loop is CSATIWLAEGYNEQFF.

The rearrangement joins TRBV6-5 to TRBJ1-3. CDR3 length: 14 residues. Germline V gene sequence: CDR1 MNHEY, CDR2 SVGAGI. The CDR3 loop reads CASTTGYSGNTIYF.

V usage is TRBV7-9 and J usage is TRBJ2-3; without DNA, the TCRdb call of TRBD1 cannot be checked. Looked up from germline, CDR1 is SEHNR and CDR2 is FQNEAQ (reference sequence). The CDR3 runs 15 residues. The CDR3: CASSFRQGPRDTQYF.

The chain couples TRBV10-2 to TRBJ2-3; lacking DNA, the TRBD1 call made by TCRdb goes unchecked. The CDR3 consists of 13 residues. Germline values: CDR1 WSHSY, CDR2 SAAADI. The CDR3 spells CASSEDGGDTQYF.

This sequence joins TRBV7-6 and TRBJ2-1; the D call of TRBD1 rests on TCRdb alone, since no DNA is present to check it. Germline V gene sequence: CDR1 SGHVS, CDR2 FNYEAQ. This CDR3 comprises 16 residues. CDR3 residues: CASSFPPRGEHNEQFF.

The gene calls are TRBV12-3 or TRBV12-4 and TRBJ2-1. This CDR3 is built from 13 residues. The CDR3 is CASSPGLYNEQFF.

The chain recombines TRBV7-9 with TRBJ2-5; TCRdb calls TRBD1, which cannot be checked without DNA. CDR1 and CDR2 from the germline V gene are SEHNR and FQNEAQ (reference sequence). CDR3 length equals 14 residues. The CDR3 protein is CASSLDSGGRTQYF.

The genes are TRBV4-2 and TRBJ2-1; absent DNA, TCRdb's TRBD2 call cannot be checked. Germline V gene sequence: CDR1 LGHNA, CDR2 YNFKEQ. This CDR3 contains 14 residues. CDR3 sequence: CASGSTSGLNEQFF.

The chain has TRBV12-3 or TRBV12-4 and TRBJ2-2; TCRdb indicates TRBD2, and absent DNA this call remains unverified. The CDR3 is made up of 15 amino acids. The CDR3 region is CASSLRTQAGGELFF.

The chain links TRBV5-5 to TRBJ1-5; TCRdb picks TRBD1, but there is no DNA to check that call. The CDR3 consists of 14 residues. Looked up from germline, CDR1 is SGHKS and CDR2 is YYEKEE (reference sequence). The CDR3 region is CASSLETGYQPQHF.

The CDR3 here is CASSIGLGGSFGNEQFF. The chain employs TRBV19 and TRBJ2-1; no DNA is available, so the TRBD2 call from TCRdb remains unchecked. The CDR3 covers 17 residues. Germline V gives CDR1 LNHDA, CDR2 SQIVND (reference sequence). Combining the CDR3 with reference TRBV19 and TRBJ2-1 gives the whole variable domain DGGITQSPKYLFRKEGQNVTLSCEQNLNHDAMYWYRQDPGQGLRLIYYSQIVNDFQKGDIAEGYSVSREKKESFPLTVTSAQKNPTAFYLCASSIGLGGSFGNEQFFGPGTRLTVL.

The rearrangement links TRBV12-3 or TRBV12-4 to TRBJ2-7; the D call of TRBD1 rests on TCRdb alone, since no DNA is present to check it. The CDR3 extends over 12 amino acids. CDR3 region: CASSSGPYEQYF.

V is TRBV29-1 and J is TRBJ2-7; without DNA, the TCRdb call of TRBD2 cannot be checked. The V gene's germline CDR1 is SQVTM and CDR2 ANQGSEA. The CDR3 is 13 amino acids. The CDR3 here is CSVLGGGVYEQYF.

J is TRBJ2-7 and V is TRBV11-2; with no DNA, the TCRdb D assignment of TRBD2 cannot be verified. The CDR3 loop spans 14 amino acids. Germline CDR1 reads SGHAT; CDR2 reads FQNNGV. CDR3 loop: CASSSLDSLYEQYF.

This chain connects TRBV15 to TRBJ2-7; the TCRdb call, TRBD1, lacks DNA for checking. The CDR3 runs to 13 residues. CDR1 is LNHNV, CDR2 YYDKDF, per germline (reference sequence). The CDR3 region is CATSTTDSYEQYF.

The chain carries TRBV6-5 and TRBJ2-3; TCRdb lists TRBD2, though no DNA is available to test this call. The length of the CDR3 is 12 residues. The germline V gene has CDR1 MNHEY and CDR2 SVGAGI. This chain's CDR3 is CASSAGGGTQYF.

CDR3 residues: CATGGVYEQFF. This chain joins TRBV12-3 or TRBV12-4 and TRBJ2-1; TCRdb's D call of TRBD2 is untestable without DNA. This CDR3 has 11 residues.

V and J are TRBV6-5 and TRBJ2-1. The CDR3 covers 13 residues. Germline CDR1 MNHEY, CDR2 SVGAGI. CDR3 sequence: CASSYRSYNEQFF.

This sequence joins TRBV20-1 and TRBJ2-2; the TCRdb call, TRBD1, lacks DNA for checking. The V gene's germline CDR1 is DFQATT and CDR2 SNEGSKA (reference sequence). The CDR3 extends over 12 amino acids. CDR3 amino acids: CSADRGGGELFF.

This CDR3 reads CATRRGSATEAFF. The chain links TRBV12-3 or TRBV12-4 to TRBJ1-1. CDR3 length equals 13 residues.

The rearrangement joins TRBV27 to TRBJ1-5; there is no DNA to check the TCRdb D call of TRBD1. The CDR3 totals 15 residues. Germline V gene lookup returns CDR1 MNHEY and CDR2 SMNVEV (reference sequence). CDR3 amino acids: CASSSTGIADQPQHF.

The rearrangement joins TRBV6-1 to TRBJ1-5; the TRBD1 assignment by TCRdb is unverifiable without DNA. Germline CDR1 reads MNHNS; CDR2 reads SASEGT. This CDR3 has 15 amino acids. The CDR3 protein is CASRPTGVRNQPQHF.

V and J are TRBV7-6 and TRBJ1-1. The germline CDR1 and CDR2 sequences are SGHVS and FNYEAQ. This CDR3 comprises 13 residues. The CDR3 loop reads CASRQGPVAEAFF.